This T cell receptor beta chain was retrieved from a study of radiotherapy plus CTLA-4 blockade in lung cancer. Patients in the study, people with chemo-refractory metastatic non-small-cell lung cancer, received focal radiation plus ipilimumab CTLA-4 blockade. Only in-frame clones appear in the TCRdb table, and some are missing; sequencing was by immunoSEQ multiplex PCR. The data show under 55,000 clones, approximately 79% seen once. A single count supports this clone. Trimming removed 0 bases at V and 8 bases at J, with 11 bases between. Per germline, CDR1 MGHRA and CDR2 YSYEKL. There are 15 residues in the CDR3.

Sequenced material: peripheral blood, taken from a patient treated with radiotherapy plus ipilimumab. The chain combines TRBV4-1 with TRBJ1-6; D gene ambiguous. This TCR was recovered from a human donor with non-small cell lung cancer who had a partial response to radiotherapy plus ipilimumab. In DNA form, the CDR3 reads TGCGCCAGCAGCCAAGATTCCGGTTATGATTCACCCCTCCACTTT. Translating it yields CASSQDSGYDSPLHF.